This T cell receptor beta chain was captured in a study of metastatic and nonmetastatic thyroid tumors. Overall study: Repertoires were compared across blood and tumor or nodule tissue from malignant and benign thyroid patients.

In the original processing: Using the CDR3 differences seen across clinicopathological groups, the authors built a distant-metastasis classifier for papillary thyroid cancer, which was meant to discriminate distant-metastatic patients. Through MiXCR, TCRdb re-clonotyped the PCR reads. These V and J calls originate from TCRdb's pipeline instead of the authors' own analysis. The sample holds about 48,000 clones, over 20% seen once. The CDR3 spans 15 residues. V was trimmed by 4 bases and J by 3 bases, leaving 15 bases between them. This clone was counted many times. Its antigen remains unknown. Notes on the study in general: In both blood and tumor samples, TCR beta diversity was reported significantly higher for malignant than benign nodules.

Patients had received no treatment of any kind before thyroid surgery. This chain links TRBV12-3 or TRBV12-4 with TRBJ1-2; D gene ambiguous. Sequenced input: blood. The sequence was obtained from a male donor with papillary thyroid cancer or a benign thyroid nodule (not recorded which). Some clones in this sample may be carry-over from other donors' samples. CDR3 in DNA: TGTGCCAGCAGTTACCACTCGAGCGCTGACTATGGCTACACCTTC. Amino acids: CASSYHSSADYGYTF.